Presented here are 8 T cell receptor beta chains from one specimen sequenced in a study of T cell responses to AZD1222 COVID-19 vaccine. Here immunoSEQ multiplex PCR was the method, and the copy in TCRdb shows in-frame clones only, minus some. The table includes roughly 150,000 clones, 90% detected once. The input for sequencing was peripheral blood, taken 28 days after the second AZD1222 dose. The receptors derive from an adult who received the AZD1222 COVID-19 vaccine.

The chain recombines TRBV28 with TRBJ2-5, with TRBD1 as a possible D gene (6 bases). The CDR3 loop spans 14 amino acids. The V and J ends lost 2 bases and 2 bases respectively, with 9 bases between them. Germline CDR1 is MDHEN and CDR2 is SYDVKM. The CDR3 region has the DNA TGTGCCAGCAGTTTACGAGGGGGTCAAGAGACCCAGTACTTC. Translating gives CASSLRGGQETQYF.

The chain recombines TRBV6-5 with TRBJ2-7; possibly TRBD1 for D (6 bases). Looked up from germline, CDR1 is MNHEY and CDR2 is SVGAGI. With 7 bases removed from V and 3 bases from J, the gap between germline ends came to 13 bases. This CDR3 is built from 13 residues. The CDR3 loop is CASMVWGLYEQYF. CDR3 nucleotides: TGTGCCAGCATGGTATGGGGGCTCTACGAGCAGTACTTC.

The chain links TRBV7-9 to TRBJ1-3, with 11 bases identical to TRBD1. Germline CDR1 is SEHNR and CDR2 is FQNEAQ (reference sequence). The J segment lost 4 bases and the V segment lost 8 bases, leaving 10 bases of the junction unmatched. This CDR3 spans 16 amino acids. CDR3 nucleotide sequence: TGTGCCAGCTTCCAACGGACAGGGGGCGCCGGAAACACCATATATTTT. It encodes CASFQRTGGAGNTIYF.

This sequence joins TRBV9 and TRBJ2-2; D remains ambiguous. CDR3 length equals 16 residues. CDR1 is SGDLS and CDR2 is YYNGEE in the germline V gene. V was cut by 2 bases and J by 0 bases, with 11 bases left in between. The chain's CDR3 is CASSVLGTPNTGELFF. The DNA of the CDR3 is TGTGCCAGCAGCGTGTTAGGAACGCCGAACACCGGGGAGCTGTTTTTT.

This clone has only a few counts. The V call is TRBV7-9, the J call TRBJ1-3; 8 bases map to TRBD1. This CDR3 comprises 15 residues. The V and J ends lost 5 bases and 3 bases, in that order; junction bases with no gene match: 6. Germline assignment: CDR1 SEHNR and CDR2 FQNEAQ (reference sequence). CDR3 loop: CASSPGDRFGNTIYF. CDR3 sequence (DNA): TGTGCCAGCAGCCCAGGGGACAGGTTTGGAAACACCATATATTTT.

The chain couples TRBV7-9 to TRBJ1-5; tentative D call: TRBD1 (6 bases). CDR1 is SEHNR and CDR2 is FQNEAQ in the germline V gene (reference sequence). The CDR3 loop spans 17 amino acids. V lost 3 bases to trimming and J lost 4 bases, with 19 bases between them. For the CDR3, the DNA is TGTGCCAGCAGCTTGCTACCTCAGGCCGGACAGAATCAGCCCCAGCATTTT. This sequence encodes CASSLLPQAGQNQPQHF.

The genes are TRBV2 and TRBJ1-1; the D gene is possibly TRBD1 (5 bases). Trimming left V 8 bases short and J 2 bases short, with 9 bases between. From germline, CDR1 is SNHLY and CDR2 FYNNEI. The CDR3 has 12 amino acids. The CDR3 region is CASEGRNTEAFF. In nucleotides, the CDR3 is TGTGCCAGCGAGGGGAGAAACACTGAAGCTTTCTTT. Complete variable domain (other parts from reference TRBV2 and TRBJ1-1): EPEVTQTPSHQVTQMGQEVILRCVPISNHLYFYWYRQILGQKVEFLVSFYNNEISEKSEIFDDQFSVERPDGSNFTLKIRSTKLEDSAMYFCASEGRNTEAFFGQGTRLTVV.

The chain employs TRBV10-3 and TRBJ1-1; 8 positions agree with TRBD1. The germline V gene encodes CDR1 ENHRY and CDR2 SYGVKD. V dropped 3 bases and J dropped 3; count of bases not matched to a gene: 9. The CDR3 covers 16 residues. The CDR3 sequence: CAISDGGQGLYTEAFF. CDR3 in DNA: TGTGCCATCAGTGATGGAGGACAGGGTTTGTACACTGAAGCTTTCTTT.